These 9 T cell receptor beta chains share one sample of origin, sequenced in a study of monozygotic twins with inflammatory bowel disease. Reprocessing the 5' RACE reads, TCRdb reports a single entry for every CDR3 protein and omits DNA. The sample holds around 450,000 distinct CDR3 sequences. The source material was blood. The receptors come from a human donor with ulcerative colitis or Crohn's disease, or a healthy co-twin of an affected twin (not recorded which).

CDR3: CAWRNWDVQYF. The genes are TRBV30 and TRBJ2-7; TCRdb calls TRBD1, which cannot be checked without DNA. The germline V gene has CDR1 GTSNPN and CDR2 SVGIG (reference sequence). The CDR3 runs to 11 residues.

The CDR3 protein is CASSLSPGARGGYTF. The chain couples TRBV7-3 to TRBJ1-2; there is no DNA to check the TCRdb D call of TRBD1. This CDR3 region has 15 residues. Germline CDR1 is SGHTA and CDR2 is FQGTGA.

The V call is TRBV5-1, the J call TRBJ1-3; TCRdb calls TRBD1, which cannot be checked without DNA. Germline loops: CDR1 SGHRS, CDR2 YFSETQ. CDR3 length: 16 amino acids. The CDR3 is CASSAGGILSGNTIYF.

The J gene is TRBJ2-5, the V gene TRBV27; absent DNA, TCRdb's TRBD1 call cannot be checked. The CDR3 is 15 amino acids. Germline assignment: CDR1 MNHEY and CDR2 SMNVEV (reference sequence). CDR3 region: CASWFRDGSQETQYF.

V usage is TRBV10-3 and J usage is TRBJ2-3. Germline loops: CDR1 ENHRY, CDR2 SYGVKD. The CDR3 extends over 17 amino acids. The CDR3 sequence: CAISESERGPSTDTQYF.

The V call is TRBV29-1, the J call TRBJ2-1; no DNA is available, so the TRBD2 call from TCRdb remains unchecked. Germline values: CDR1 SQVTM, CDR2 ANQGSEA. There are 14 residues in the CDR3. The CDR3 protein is CSVEKYATRYEQFF.

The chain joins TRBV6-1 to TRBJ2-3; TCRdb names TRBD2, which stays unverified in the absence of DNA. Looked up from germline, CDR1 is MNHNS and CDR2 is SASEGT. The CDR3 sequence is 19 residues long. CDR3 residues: CASSERGRALAGTTDTQYF.

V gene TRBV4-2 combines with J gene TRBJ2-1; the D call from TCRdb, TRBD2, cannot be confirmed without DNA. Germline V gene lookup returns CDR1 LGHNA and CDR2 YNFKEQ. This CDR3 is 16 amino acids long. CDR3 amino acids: CASSPPASGGRNEQFF.

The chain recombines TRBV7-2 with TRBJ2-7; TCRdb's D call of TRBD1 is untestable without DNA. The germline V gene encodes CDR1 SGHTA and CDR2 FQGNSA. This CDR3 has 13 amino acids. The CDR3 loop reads CASSSGGTYEEYF.